The next 15 T cell receptor beta chains were all read from a single sample in a study of T cell responses to AZD1222 COVID-19 vaccine. TCRdb keeps only in-frame clones here, not all; method: immunoSEQ multiplex PCR. The sample includes about 150,000 clones, about 87% seen only once; the top ten take under 3.5%. The material sequenced was peripheral blood, taken on day 0 of MenACWY control vaccination. These receptors originate from an adult in good health.

The rearrangement uses TRBV5-4 and TRBJ1-6; D is uncertain. The CDR3 spans 15 residues. Germline-derived CDR1 and CDR2 are SGHNT and YYREEE (reference sequence). The germline V and J ends were trimmed by 3 bases and 5 bases, with 12 bases remaining between them. The CDR3 loop reads CASSSPPGDNSPLHF. The CDR3 DNA reads as TGTGCCAGCAGCTCTCCCCCGGGAGATAATTCACCCCTCCACTTT.

This clone has only a few counts. The V and J genes are TRBV28 and TRBJ2-1; TRBD1 is a possible D gene (6 bases). CDR3 length: 12 amino acids. Germline loops: CDR1 MDHEN, CDR2 SYDVKM. V was clipped by 3 bases and J by 7 bases, with 7 bases between them. The chain's CDR3 is CASSLDRNEQFF. CDR3 bases: TGTGCCAGCAGTTTGGACAGAAATGAGCAGTTCTTC.

This chain connects TRBV30 to TRBJ1-4; tentative D call: TRBD1 (6 bases). Deletions cut 8 bases from V and 5 bases from J, with 15 bases between. Germline CDR1 and CDR2: GTSNPN and SVGIG (reference sequence). The CDR3 has 13 amino acids. The chain's CDR3 is CAASRGSNEKLFF. The CDR3 region has the DNA TGTGCCGCTTCCAGGGGCTCAAATGAAAAACTGTTTTTT.

The chain joins TRBV20-1 to TRBJ1-2; 9 bases match TRBD1. V was pared by 3 bases and J by 7 bases, with 18 bases of the junction left unmatched. This CDR3 has 17 amino acids. Germline V gives CDR1 DFQATT, CDR2 SNEGSKA (reference sequence). The CDR3 reads CSASGSGTGSPIGGYTF. The CDR3 DNA reads TGCAGTGCTAGTGGATCCGGGACAGGGTCCCCGATAGGTGGCTACACCTTC.

This rearrangement joins TRBV7-2 to TRBJ2-2; the D gene is possibly TRBD2 (6 bases). V dropped 3 bases and J dropped 3 bases, with 11 bases sitting between them. There are 15 residues in the CDR3. Germline loops: CDR1 SGHTA, CDR2 FQGNSA. In DNA, the CDR3 is TGTGCCAGCAGCTTTACGACGGGGGACACCGGGGAGCTGTTTTTT. The encoded protein is CASSFTTGDTGELFF.

This clone was counted only a few times. One junction end disagrees with the germline gene, perhaps due to a read error. The rearrangement links TRBV4-3 to TRBJ2-7, with 12 positions matching TRBD2. The CDR3 contains 17 residues. CDR1 is LGHNA and CDR2 is YSLEER in the germline V gene. The CDR3: CASSQDSSGRASHEQYF. The CDR3 coding sequence is TGCGCCAGCAGCCAAGATTCTAGCGGGAGGGCCTCCCACGAGCAGTACTTC.

The chain recombines TRBV6-1 with TRBJ2-2; 10 nucleotides line up with TRBD1. This CDR3 is 16 amino acids long. Germline CDR1 reads MNHNS; CDR2 reads SASEGT. V gave up 4 bases and J gave up 3 bases; unmatched junction bases: 5. DNA of the CDR3: TGTGCCAGCAGTGCCGACAGGGGGCGGTACACCGGGGAGCTGTTTTTT. It codes for CASSADRGRYTGELFF.

This clone was observed a handful of times. This chain connects TRBV21-1 to TRBJ1-2; the table names TRBD1, a call not compared with the DNA. TRBV21-1 is annotated as a pseudogene. This CDR3 contains 14 residues. The CDR3 coding sequence is TGTGCCAGCAGCAAAGGGGGGCCGACCTATGGCTACACCTTC. Translation gives CASSKGGPTYGYTF.

The rearrangement joins TRBV7-2 to TRBJ1-1; D unclear. V was clipped by 5 bases and J by 5 bases, with 18 bases between them. Germline CDR1 reads SGHTA; CDR2 reads FQGNSA. The CDR3 is 15 residues long. The CDR3 protein is CASSARLTLGTEAFF. The CDR3 DNA reads as TGTGCCAGCAGCGCCCGACTAACCTTGGGGACTGAAGCTTTCTTT.

The chain links TRBV5-4 to TRBJ1-1; D possibly corresponds to TRBD1 (6 bases). Per germline, CDR1 SGHNT and CDR2 YYREEE (reference sequence). The CDR3 consists of 15 residues. The V gene lost 1 base and the J gene lost 5 bases, with 15 bases spanning the gap. For the CDR3, the DNA is TGTGCCAGCAGCTTGCTAGCAGGGGAAGGAACTGAAGCTTTCTTT. It yields the protein CASSLLAGEGTEAFF.

Of note for this clone: An end of the junction does not agree with germline; a read error may underlie this. This chain uses TRBV2 with TRBJ1-3; D perhaps matches TRBD1 (5 bases). The CDR3 length is 16 residues. Germline V CDR1 and CDR2: SNHLY, FYNNEI. The DNA for the CDR3 is TGTGCCAGCAGGGAAGGGGTTTGGGCCTCTGGAAACACCATATATTTT. Protein product: CASREGVWASGNTIYF.

The chain couples TRBV10-3 to TRBJ2-1; D remains unclear. CDR1 and CDR2 (germline): ENHRY, SYGVKD. Trimming took 9 bases from V and 5 from J, leaving 11 bases between them. CDR3 length: 12 residues. As DNA, the CDR3 is TGTGCCATACTAAGTCTGAACAATGAGCAGTTCTTC. The encoded protein is CAILSLNNEQFF.

This clone appeared once. The chain has TRBV5-1 and TRBJ1-2; 8 positions agree with TRBD1. J gave up 10 bases and V 2 bases, and 7 bases lay outside the gene matches. CDR1 and CDR2 from the germline V gene are SGHRS and YFSETQ. This CDR3 contains 13 residues. In DNA form, the CDR3 reads TGCGCCAGCAGCTTACCGGGACAGGAAGTCTACACCTTC. Protein sequence: CASSLPGQEVYTF. Drawing the rest from reference TRBV5-1 and TRBJ1-2, the complete variable domain is KAGVTQTPRYLIKTRGQQVTLSCSPISGHRSVSWYQQTPGQGLQFLFEYFSETQRNKGNFPGRFSGRQFSNSRSEMNVSTLELGDSALYLCASSLPGQEVYTFGSGTRLTVV.

The V gene is TRBV11-3, the J gene TRBJ2-1, with a weak D call TRBD2 (6 bases). The CDR3 contains 16 residues. Germline V CDR1 and CDR2: SGHNT, YENEEA. V lost 5 bases, J lost 2 bases, and 16 bases lay in between. The CDR3 protein is CASSPHGTSPYNEQFF. CDR3 bases: TGTGCCAGCAGCCCCCATGGGACTTCCCCCTACAATGAGCAGTTCTTC.

This clone has a handful of counts. J is TRBJ2-2 and V is TRBV5-1; D may be TRBD1 (5 bases). Germline V lookup: CDR1 SGHRS, CDR2 YFSETQ. This CDR3 contains 15 residues. V gave up 0 bases and J gave up 4 bases, with 10 bases separating them. The CDR3 DNA sequence: TGCGCCAGCAGCTTGGGGCATCAGGGCACCGGGGAGCTGTTTTTT. This codes for CASSLGHQGTGELFF.